This paragraph reports one TCR beta chain. Its antigen is not identified. Blood from later-ophthalmopathy patients was taken at first hyperthyroidism diagnosis. The sample comes from a study of T cells in Graves' hyperthyroidism and ophthalmopathy. Broader study findings: Most clonotypes that expanded in the thyroid above 0.001 also showed up in blood. Progression to ophthalmopathy was predicted a median of 6.5 months early.

Looked up from germline, CDR1 is MNHNS and CDR2 is SASEGT. V shed 6 bases and J shed 3 bases, with 9 bases lying between them. This CDR3 has 13 residues. Amplification of TCR beta CDR3 regions used RNA as the template. With the HTBI primer set, the TCR CDR3 went through a first round of RT-PCR. TCRdb reprocessed the multiplex PCR reads via MiXCR and lists one record per CDR3 protein. The sample consists of nearly 600,000 distinct CDR3 sequences, about 15% of them appearing once. The rearrangement links TRBV6-1 to TRBJ2-1, with D perhaps given as TRBD1 or TRBD2 (5 bases each). The source material was blood. The source of this sequence is a woman aged 25 to 45 with Graves' hyperthyroidism that later progressed to Graves' ophthalmopathy. The DNA for the CDR3 is TGTGCCAGCAGAAGGGACGGCTACAATGAGCAGTTCTTC. It specifies CASRRDGYNEQFF.